The 9 T cell receptor beta chains below come from one sample, sequenced in a study of T cell repertoires in cytomegalovirus infection. TCRdb independently ran MiXCR on the reads; one entry per CDR3 protein. This table holds fewer than 1,000,000 distinct CDR3 sequences, around 32% found once. These receptors' antigens are unknown. Material: cultured CD8+ T cells from PBMCs, obtained from culture after CMV antigen stimulation. These receptors all come from a human donor in good health (CMV status not recorded). Some clones in this sample may be carry-over from other donors' samples.

The chain uses TRBV2 and TRBJ2-3; D ambiguous. Germline loops: CDR1 SNHLY, CDR2 FYNNEI. V lost 2 bases and J 2 bases, leaving 11 bases between the germline ends. This CDR3 region has 15 residues. In DNA form, the CDR3 reads TGTGCCAGCAGTGAACCTACAGTAGTCACAGATACGCAGTATTTT. Its translation: CASSEPTVVTDTQYF.

This clonotype was counted a few times. The chain carries TRBV5-6 and TRBJ2-2; perhaps TRBD2 as D (5 bases). Germline loops: CDR1 SGHDT, CDR2 YYEEEE. The CDR3 has 16 amino acids. The ends were cut back, 5 bases at V and 7 bases at J, with 21 bases in the middle. The CDR3 DNA follows: TGTGCCAGCAGGGAGGATGGTAGGGTAGCCGGCGGGGAGCTGTTTTTT. Its translation: CASREDGRVAGGELFF.

This clonotype appeared a few times. The chain joins TRBV6-1 to TRBJ1-1; the match to TRBD1 covers 8 bases. Trimming cost V 8 bases and J 5 bases; bases outside gene matches: 16. This CDR3 spans 16 amino acids. Per germline, CDR1 MNHNS and CDR2 SASEGT. CDR3 DNA sequence: TGTGCCAGCGCTTTGGGCAGGGGGCTGGTGGGGACTGAAGCTTTCTTT. It translates to CASALGRGLVGTEAFF.

This clonotype was picked up a small number of times. The gene calls are TRBV5-6 and TRBJ1-5; 10 positions agree with TRBD1. Germline V gene lookup returns CDR1 SGHDT and CDR2 YYEEEE. J was trimmed by 7 bases and V by 3 bases; bases with no gene match: 7. There are 15 residues in the CDR3. The DNA of the CDR3 is TGTGCCAGCAGCTGGGGACAGGGGCCTGGGCAGCCCCAGCATTTT. This translates into CASSWGQGPGQPQHF.

The chain employs TRBV19 and TRBJ1-2, with unresolved D. The ends were cut back, 3 bases at V and 2 bases at J, with 19 bases in the middle. CDR1 LNHDA and CDR2 SQIVND come from the germline V gene (reference sequence). The CDR3 is 17 amino acids. The CDR3 DNA reads TGTGCCAGTAGTATCACCCTGGACCCAGCGCGGAACTATGGCTACACCTTC. Translating it yields CASSITLDPARNYGYTF.

The chain carries TRBV13 and TRBJ2-5; D is possibly TRBD1 (5 bases). Looked up from germline, CDR1 is PRHDT and CDR2 is FYEKMQ (reference sequence). The CDR3 is 15 amino acids. The V gene lost 4 bases and the J gene lost 6 bases, with 18 bases spanning the gap. DNA for the CDR3: TGTGCCAGCAGCTCCCCGCTGACAGTTGAGAAGACCCAGTACTTC. The encoded protein is CASSSPLTVEKTQYF.

This clonotype was seen a few times. One end of the junction does not line up with germline, which may come from a read error. The rearrangement joins TRBV4-1 to TRBJ1-1; a possible D gene is TRBD1 (6 bases). The germline gives CDR1 MGHRA, CDR2 YSYEKL. The CDR3 consists of 14 residues. The CDR3 region has the DNA TGTGCCAGCAGCCAAGGGGGAGGGAACACTGAAGCTTTCTTT. This gives the protein CASSQGGGNTEAFF.

The genes are TRBV5-1 and TRBJ1-1; 7 bases fit TRBD1. The CDR3 covers 15 residues. J gave up 1 base and V 1 base, and 4 bases lay outside the gene matches. Per the germline V gene, CDR1 is SGHRS and CDR2 is YFSETQ. CDR3 sequence (DNA): TGCGCCAGCAGCTTGACAGGGGTTCGGAACACTGAAGCTTTCTTT. This codes for CASSLTGVRNTEAFF.

Here the CDR3 reads CASDERGGLTDTQYF. CDR3 nucleotides: TGTGCCAGCGACGAACGGGGGGGGCTAACAGATACGCAGTATTTT. The chain recombines TRBV28 with TRBJ2-3, with 8 nucleotides matching TRBD2. V trimming: 8 bases; J trimming: 3 bases; junction bases outside the gene matches: 10. CDR3 size: 15 residues. Per germline, CDR1 MDHEN and CDR2 SYDVKM.